One and the same sample provided the 29 T cell receptor beta chains below, sequenced in a study of human T cells and chemical hapten exposure. Described time point: healthy volunteer bleed at 2 weeks. Total RNA extraction was carried out from unfractionated whole blood. TCRdb called the RACE reads again in MiXCR, with one record for every CDR3 protein. The sample holds roughly 130,000 distinct CDR3 sequences; around 8.3% are singletons and the top ten take 1.5% to 2%. Sequencing was performed on whole blood. The receptors derive from a male donor in good health. Some clones in this sample may be carry-over from other donors' samples.

This clonotype was recorded at least ten times. CDR3 amino acids: CASSQDFSGANVLTF. CDR3 bases: TGCGCCAGCAGCCAAGATTTCTCTGGGGCCAACGTCCTGACTTTC. The chain couples TRBV4-3 to TRBJ2-6; the D is unclear. CDR3 length: 15 residues. Per the germline V gene, CDR1 is LGHNA and CDR2 is YSLEER. The V end lost 0 bases, the J end lost 0 bases, and 3 bases lay between the germline ends.

This sequence joins TRBV7-2 and TRBJ2-7; 8 nucleotides line up with TRBD1. CDR3 length: 14 residues. Germline CDR1 reads SGHTA; CDR2 reads FQGNSA. The V gene end was trimmed by 5 bases and the J gene end by 1 base; junction bases not matched to a gene: 4. CDR3 amino acids: CASSADRGSYEQYF. The CDR3 region has the DNA TGTGCCAGCAGCGCTGACAGGGGATCCTACGAGCAGTACTTC.

About this clonotype itself: No conserved phenylalanine or tryptophan ends this CDR3, so it is likely a read error. This sequence joins TRBV14 and TRBJ2-3; D is perhaps TRBD2 (6 bases). CDR1 is SGHDN and CDR2 is FVKESK in the germline V gene. Deletions cut 3 bases from V and 3 bases from J, with 16 bases between. The CDR3 is made up of 16 amino acids. For the CDR3, the DNA is TGTGCCAGCAGCCAGGAGGGGTACCCAGGGACAGATACGCAGTATATT. Translating it yields CASSQEGYPGTDTQYI.

The chain is built from TRBV7-2 and TRBJ2-7; TRBD1 matches at 9 bases. Germline CDR1 SGHTA, CDR2 FQGNSA. This CDR3 has 17 residues. Germline trimming cut 3 bases from V and 4 bases from J; bases unmatched to any gene: 13. The CDR3 protein is CASSFLVGGQGSYEQYF. DNA for the CDR3: TGTGCCAGCAGCTTTCTTGTGGGGGGACAGGGTTCGTACGAGCAGTACTTC.

This clonotype was seen a handful of times. The chain links TRBV10-1 to TRBJ2-7; 7 positions agree with TRBD2. Trimming removed 2 bases from V and 2 bases from J; junction bases left unmatched: 0. Germline V gives CDR1 WNHNN, CDR2 SYGVQD (reference sequence). The CDR3 runs 13 residues. The CDR3 DNA reads TGCGCCAGCAGTGAGGGGACTACCTACGAGCAGTACTTC. Translating it yields CASSEGTTYEQYF.

This clonotype was seen at least ten times. The V gene is TRBV20-1, the J gene TRBJ1-1; the match to TRBD1 covers 7 bases. The CDR3 spans 14 residues. J lost 2 bases, V lost 2 bases, and 5 bases had no gene match. The germline gives CDR1 DFQATT, CDR2 SNEGSKA (reference sequence). CDR3 nucleotides: TGCAGTGCTAGACCAGGGGGACCCAACACTGAAGCTTTCTTT. Translation gives CSARPGGPNTEAFF.

This clonotype was found many times. This chain uses TRBV7-9 with TRBJ2-5; TRBD1 agrees at 8 bases. Germline V gene sequence: CDR1 SEHNR, CDR2 FQNEAQ (reference sequence). V trimming: 4 bases; J trimming: 2 bases; junction bases outside the gene matches: 9. The CDR3 contains 16 residues. The CDR3 spells CASSSYVTGAQETQYF. The CDR3 DNA reads TGTGCCAGCAGCTCATACGTGACAGGGGCGCAAGAGACCCAGTACTTC.

The table lists this clonotype with a few counts. The chain is built from TRBV5-4 and TRBJ1-6, with 7 bases aligning to TRBD1. V shed 4 bases and J 8 bases; nucleotides not matched to a gene: 3. The germline CDR1 and CDR2 sequences are SGHNT and YYREEE (reference sequence). The CDR3 totals 13 residues. CDR3 DNA: TGTGCCAGCAGCAGAGACAGGGATTCACCCCTCCACTTT. Amino acid sequence: CASSRDRDSPLHF.

This clonotype was found many times. This chain uses TRBV6-5 with TRBJ2-1, with TRBD2 identical over 7 bases. Trimming removed 3 bases from V and 6 bases from J; junction bases left unmatched: 14. Per the germline V gene, CDR1 is MNHEY and CDR2 is SVGAGI. The CDR3 has 17 amino acids. The CDR3 region has the DNA TGTGCCAGCAGTTATGGGGAGGGGCCCCTTGTACCCAATGAGCAGTTCTTC. Translation: CASSYGEGPLVPNEQFF.

This clonotype was counted between two and nine times. The chain carries TRBV3-1 and TRBJ2-7, with D possibly matching TRBD1 (6 bases). Germline V lookup: CDR1 LGHDT, CDR2 YNNKEL (reference sequence). The CDR3 totals 17 residues. V lost 0 bases, J lost 2 bases, and 17 bases lay in between. The CDR3: CASSQDVWTASAYEQYF. CDR3 bases: TGTGCCAGCAGCCAAGATGTCTGGACAGCGTCAGCCTACGAGCAGTACTTC.

This clonotype was counted a few times. The chain joins TRBV7-6 to TRBJ1-5, with D possibly matching TRBD1 (5 bases). The length of the CDR3 is 15 residues. V was shortened by 1 base and J by 2 bases, with 9 bases between the two germline ends. Germline V CDR1 and CDR2: SGHVS, FNYEAQ. CDR3 in DNA: TGTGCCAGCAGCTTAGAGGGCAGGGGCAATCAGCCCCAGCATTTT. This codes for CASSLEGRGNQPQHF.

In this sample, this clonotype turned up a few times. V and J are TRBV20-1 and TRBJ2-3, with a weak D call TRBD2 (5 bases). This CDR3 region has 16 residues. V lost 1 base to trimming and J lost 2 bases, with 16 bases between them. Germline values: CDR1 DFQATT, CDR2 SNEGSKA (reference sequence). DNA for the CDR3: TGCAGTGCTAGAGTGTGGGTGGGGAGAAACACAGATACGCAGTATTTT. Its protein is CSARVWVGRNTDTQYF.

The CDR3 DNA reads TGCAGTGCTAGAGATCCCCGGGAGTCTAATGAAAAACTGTTTTTT. It codes for CSARDPRESNEKLFF. V is TRBV20-1 and J is TRBJ1-4; no definite D call. This CDR3 is built from 15 residues. Trimming shortened V by 0 bases and J by 3 bases, and 11 bases separated the two germline ends. Germline CDR1 DFQATT, CDR2 SNEGSKA (reference sequence).

The chain couples TRBV29-1 to TRBJ1-5, with 7 bases that match TRBD1. CDR1 is SQVTM and CDR2 is ANQGSEA in the germline V gene. J lost 2 bases, V lost 5 bases, and 3 bases had no gene match. CDR3 length: 13 residues. This CDR3 reads CSVQGVGNQPQHF. CDR3 bases: TGCAGCGTTCAGGGGGTAGGCAATCAGCCCCAGCATTTT.

This clonotype appeared a few times. The chain joins TRBV9 to TRBJ2-7; 9 bases agree with TRBD2. With V trimmed by 0 bases and J by 6 bases, 19 bases remained unmatched. CDR3 length: 19 amino acids. Germline CDR1 SGDLS, CDR2 YYNGEE. CDR3 nucleotides: TGTGCCAGCAGCGTAGGTGGCGGGAGGGCCCATAACCAAGACCTCGAGCAGTACTTC. The encoded protein is CASSVGGGRAHNQDLEQYF.

In this sample, this clonotype turned up a few times. The rearrangement joins TRBV6-2 or TRBV6-3 to TRBJ2-7, with 8 bases fitting TRBD1. V lost 7 bases to trimming and J lost 0 bases; unmatched junction nucleotides: 11. CDR3 size: 16 residues. Germline CDR1 MNHEY, CDR2 SVGEGT. The CDR3 sequence: CASKDSGTGTSYEQYF. The DNA for the CDR3 is TGTGCCAGCAAAGACTCCGGGACAGGCACCTCCTACGAGCAGTACTTC.

CDR3 nucleotide sequence: TGCGCCAGCAGCTGGACAGGGTCGGACGAGCAGTACTTC. Protein: CASSWTGSDEQYF. V and J are TRBV5-1 and TRBJ2-7; TRBD1 matches 8 bases. The CDR3 has 13 amino acids. J was trimmed by 5 bases and V by 3 bases; bases with no gene match: 4. Germline CDR1 SGHRS, CDR2 YFSETQ. Based on the CDR3 plus reference TRBV5-1 and TRBJ2-7, the full variable domain is KAGVTQTPRYLIKTRGQQVTLSCSPISGHRSVSWYQQTPGQGLQFLFEYFSETQRNKGNFPGRFSGRQFSNSRSEMNVSTLELGDSALYLCASSWTGSDEQYFGPGTRLTVT.

The chain combines TRBV11-2 with TRBJ2-2, with D uncertain. Germline V gene data show CDR1 as SGHAT and CDR2 as FQNNGV. V was shortened by 8 bases and J by 7 bases, with 14 bases between the two germline ends. The CDR3 extends over 13 amino acids. CDR3 sequence: CASGPGVIGELFF. CDR3 bases: TGTGCCAGCGGTCCTGGGGTGATCGGGGAGCTGTTTTTT.

This clonotype was seen more than once but under ten times. The chain combines TRBV27 with TRBJ2-7; D unclear. The V end lost 2 bases, the J end lost 4 bases, and 12 bases lay between the germline ends. In germline, CDR1 is MNHEY, CDR2 SMNVEV (reference sequence). The CDR3 totals 14 residues. Written as DNA, the CDR3 is TGTGCCAGCAGTTTAGAATTAGGTCCATACGAGCAGTACTTC. Translating it yields CASSLELGPYEQYF.

In this sample, this clonotype turned up a few times. The chain uses TRBV7-8 and TRBJ2-5; D may be TRBD1 or TRBD2 (5 bases each). This CDR3 spans 15 amino acids. Between the trimmed V and J ends, which lost 5 bases and 7 bases, there was a span of 20 bases. Germline V gene lookup returns CDR1 SGHVS and CDR2 FQNEAQ. The CDR3, as DNA: TGTGCCAGCAGCCCCTCTCCGGGGCCCGAGGGGACCCAGTACTTC. It yields the protein CASSPSPGPEGTQYF. Based on the CDR3 plus reference TRBV7-8 and TRBJ2-5, the full variable domain is GAGVSQSPRYKVAKRGQDVALRCDPISGHVSLFWYQQALGQGPEFLTYFQNEAQLDKSGLPSDRFFAERPEGSVSTLKIQRTQQEDSAVYLCASSPSPGPEGTQYFGPGTRLLVL.

This clonotype appeared a few times. The chain uses TRBV4-3 and TRBJ2-7; 16 bases match TRBD2. CDR3 length: 18 amino acids. Germline V gene lookup returns CDR1 LGHNA and CDR2 YSLEER. Trimming took 3 bases from V and 2 from J; bases not matched to a gene: 7. The CDR3 DNA follows: TGCGCCAGCAGCCAGGGACTAGCGGGGGGGCCTATCCCCTACGAGCAGTACTTC. It is translated as CASSQGLAGGPIPYEQYF.

This clonotype has a handful of counts. V is TRBV29-1 and J is TRBJ2-7; maybe TRBD2 (5 bases). V was clipped by 0 bases and J by 3 bases, with 6 bases between them. The CDR3 has 12 residues. Germline V gene data show CDR1 as SQVTM and CDR2 as ANQGSEA. CDR3 nucleotide sequence: TGCAGCGTTGAAGAACGGGACTACGAGCAGTACTTC. It specifies CSVEERDYEQYF.

This clonotype was recorded many times. The chain links TRBV18 to TRBJ1-1; D uncertain. This CDR3 is 13 amino acids long. Germline V CDR1 and CDR2: KGHSH, LQKENI. Trimming stripped 2 bases from V and 8 bases from J, with 12 bases between. CDR3 DNA sequence: TGTGCCAGCTCACCATCGAGGGATATGGAAGCTTTCTTT. Amino acid sequence: CASSPSRDMEAFF.

This clonotype was counted between two and nine times. The chain has TRBV23-1 and TRBJ1-1; D is unclear. TRBV23-1 is reported as an ORF; its role is uncertain. V gave up 2 bases and J gave up 1 base, with 2 bases separating them. This CDR3 is 12 amino acids long. The CDR3 sequence: CASSQPNTEAFF. The CDR3 bases are TGCGCCAGCAGTCAACCGAACACTGAAGCTTTCTTT.

The chain has TRBV7-6 and TRBJ2-6, with a tentative D call TRBD2 (6 bases). The V and J ends lost 1 base and 2 bases respectively, with 6 bases between them. CDR1 is SGHVS and CDR2 is FNYEAQ in the germline V gene. This CDR3 comprises 15 residues. The CDR3 protein is CASSLGGAGANVLTF. The CDR3, as DNA: TGTGCCAGCAGCTTAGGGGGGGCTGGGGCCAACGTCCTGACTTTC.

The chain combines TRBV12-3 or TRBV12-4 with TRBJ2-1; no reliable D call. The V end lost 7 bases, the J end lost 4 bases, and 8 bases lay between the germline ends. The CDR3 extends over 12 amino acids. The CDR3, as DNA: TGTGCCAGCACCGTAACTTACAATGAGCAGTTCTTC. Protein sequence: CASTVTYNEQFF.

This clonotype was seen a handful of times. The chain joins TRBV7-9 to TRBJ2-1; D tentatively reads TRBD1 or TRBD2 (5 bases each). The length of the CDR3 is 16 residues. In germline, CDR1 is SEHNR, CDR2 FQNEAQ (reference sequence). Between the trimmed V and J ends, which lost 1 base and 8 bases, there was a span of 18 bases. The CDR3 reads CASSLVQGTGGDEQFF. DNA for the CDR3: TGTGCCAGCAGCTTAGTTCAGGGAACCGGAGGCGATGAGCAGTTCTTC.

There are a few counts of this clonotype. This rearrangement joins TRBV10-3 to TRBJ2-3, with 10 bases fitting TRBD2. The CDR3 spans 17 residues. The germline V gene has CDR1 ENHRY and CDR2 SYGVKD. Losses at the gene ends were 4 bases for V and 2 bases for J; bases not matched to a gene: 9. The DNA of the CDR3 is TGTGCCATCAGTGTCCGGGTGCTAGCGGGAGCCACAGATACGCAGTATTTT. Its protein is CAISVRVLAGATDTQYF.

This clonotype showed up many times. The chain employs TRBV12-3 or TRBV12-4 and TRBJ1-1, with 8 bases lining up with TRBD1. V lost 6 bases and J lost 1; bases outside the gene matches: 7. The CDR3 runs 15 residues. DNA of the CDR3: TGTGCCAGCAGCCCTGGGACAGGCCCGAACACTGAAGCTTTCTTT. Translating gives CASSPGTGPNTEAFF.